One and the same sample provided the 2 T cell receptor beta chains below, sequenced in a study of CD8 T cells in ankylosing spondylitis. Points from the study as a whole: Blood of patients with ankylosing spondylitis appeared to be characterized by a TCR beta motif of eight highly homologous variants.

Using its own MiXCR run on the 5' RACE reads, TCRdb lists one record per CDR3 protein. Of about 220,000 distinct CDR3 sequences listed, 6% to 8.5% are singletons. The antigens of these receptors remain unknown. The specimen was blood, either unsorted or a sorted T cell fraction (not recorded which). Every receptor here comes from a male donor with ankylosing spondylitis.

This clonotype was found many times. V usage is TRBV29-1 and J usage is TRBJ2-1; 16 bases fit TRBD2. The CDR3 is 16 amino acids. V dropped 8 bases and J dropped 8; count of bases not matched to a gene: 12. CDR1 is SQVTM and CDR2 is ANQGSEA in the germline V gene. CDR3 nucleotide sequence: TGCAGCTTACCGGGACTAGCGGGAGGGCCATCGGATGAGCAGTTCTTC. Amino acid sequence: CSLPGLAGGPSDEQFF.

The table lists this clonotype with many counts. This sequence joins TRBV5-1 and TRBJ2-7, with D possibly being TRBD1 (6 bases). Trimming stripped 4 bases from V and 4 bases from J, with 24 bases between. Germline V gene lookup returns CDR1 SGHRS and CDR2 YFSETQ. The CDR3 extends over 17 amino acids. In nucleotides, the CDR3 is TGCGCCAGCAGCCCTTGGGGGAGAGGACAGAGGTCGTACGAGCAGTACTTC. Translation: CASSPWGRGQRSYEQYF.